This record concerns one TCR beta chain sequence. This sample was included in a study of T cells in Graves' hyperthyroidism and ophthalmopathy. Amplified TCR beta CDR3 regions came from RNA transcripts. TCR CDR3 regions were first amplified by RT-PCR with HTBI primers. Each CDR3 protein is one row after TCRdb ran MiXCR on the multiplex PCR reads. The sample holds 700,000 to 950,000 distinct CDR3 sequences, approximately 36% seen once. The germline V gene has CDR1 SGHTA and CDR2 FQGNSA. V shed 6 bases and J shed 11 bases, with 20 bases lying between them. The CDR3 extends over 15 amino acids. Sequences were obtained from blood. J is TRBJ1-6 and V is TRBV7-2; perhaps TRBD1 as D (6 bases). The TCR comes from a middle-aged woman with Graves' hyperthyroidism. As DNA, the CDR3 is TGTGCCAGCAGTTTATTGACCGGGGGCGCCCCACCCCTCCACTTT. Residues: CASSLLTGGAPPLHF.